These 30 T cell receptor beta chains originate from one sample sequenced in a study of shared clonotypes between healthy human individuals. Measured with immunoSEQ multiplex PCR; TCRdb has only the in-frame clones, and not every one. The table has approximately 1,000,000 clones, 70% to 85% seen once. The sequenced sample consisted of memory CD4+ T cells from PBMCs. Regarding subset: CD45RA-negative fraction. The receptors derive from a man aged 18 to 30 in good health. Some clones in this sample may be carry-over from other donors' samples.

Details on this clone: Other DNA sequences in this specimen translate into the identical CDR3. The rearrangement links TRBV7-2 to TRBJ2-1; TRBD1 is a possible D gene (5 bases). V lost 1 base, J lost 4 bases, and 11 bases lay in between. The CDR3 is 15 amino acids. Germline lookup yields CDR1 SGHTA and CDR2 FQGNSA. The CDR3 DNA reads TGTGCCAGCAGCTTAGGAACAGGTTCTTACAATGAGCAGTTCTTC. This codes for CASSLGTGSYNEQFF.

This clone was recorded only once. The gene calls are TRBV15 and TRBJ2-7, with D tentatively TRBD2 (6 bases). Germline CDR1 LNHNV, CDR2 YYDKDF (reference sequence). The V end lost 4 bases, the J end lost 6 bases, and 16 bases lay between the germline ends. CDR3 size: 14 residues. The CDR3 nucleotides are TGTGCCACCAGCACCCGGGTGAGGCGGGGCGAGCAGTACTTC. It encodes CATSTRVRRGEQYF.

This chain joins TRBV14 and TRBJ1-1; possibly TRBD1 for D (5 bases). Germline V gene data show CDR1 as SGHDN and CDR2 as FVKESK. V lost 6 bases, J lost 7 bases, and 9 bases lay in between. The CDR3 runs 11 residues. The CDR3 nucleotides read TGTGCCAGCAGACGGGGGGTTGAAGCTTTCTTT. Its translation is CASRRGVEAFF.

The table lists this clone with a few counts. The chain joins TRBV7-9 to TRBJ1-1; tentatively, D is TRBD1 (5 bases). Germline values: CDR1 SEHNR, CDR2 FQNEAQ (reference sequence). This CDR3 spans 13 amino acids. Trimming stripped 4 bases from V and 11 bases from J, with 17 bases between. CDR3 sequence: CASSWGGGLAAFF. In DNA, the CDR3 is TGTGCCAGCAGCTGGGGGGGAGGCCTGGCCGCTTTCTTT.

The V and J genes are TRBV9 and TRBJ1-3; D uncertain. The V end was cut by 0 bases, the J end by 3 bases, with 13 bases between. The CDR3 covers 16 residues. Germline CDR1 and CDR2: SGDLS and YYNGEE. CDR3 region: CASSVASEGFGNTIYF. DNA of the CDR3: TGTGCCAGCAGCGTAGCTAGTGAGGGATTTGGAAACACCATATATTTT.

This chain uses TRBV7-9 with TRBJ2-6, with D unresolved. The CDR3 is 13 residues long. CDR1 SEHNR and CDR2 FQNEAQ come from the germline V gene (reference sequence). Trimming left V 2 bases short and J 3 bases short, with 2 bases between. The CDR3 DNA follows: TGTGCCAGCAGCTTACGTGGGGCCAACGTCCTGACTTTC. It is translated as CASSLRGANVLTF.

J is TRBJ2-5 and V is TRBV7-9; 10 bases align to TRBD1. Losses at the gene ends were 4 bases for V and 4 bases for J; bases not matched to a gene: 3. Germline CDR1 is SEHNR and CDR2 is FQNEAQ (reference sequence). The length of the CDR3 is 14 residues. The CDR3 is CASSSGQGIETQYF. The CDR3 nucleotides read TGTGCCAGCAGCTCGGGACAGGGGATAGAGACCCAGTACTTC.

The chain employs TRBV27 and TRBJ2-7; 10 bases are shared with TRBD2. The V gene's germline CDR1 is MNHEY and CDR2 SMNVEV (reference sequence). The CDR3 length is 20 residues. Germline trimming cut 6 bases from V and 1 base from J; bases unmatched to any gene: 21. The CDR3 protein is CASSYRVPLAGAAKSYEQYF. CDR3 nucleotide sequence: TGTGCCAGCAGCTACCGAGTACCCCTAGCGGGAGCCGCTAAGTCCTACGAGCAGTACTTC.

J is TRBJ1-5 and V is TRBV4-2; no firm D call. CDR1 and CDR2 from the germline V gene are LGHNA and YNFKEQ. This CDR3 has 13 residues. The V end was cut by 4 bases, the J end by 5 bases, with 9 bases between. The chain's CDR3 is CASSLDLHQPQHF. The CDR3 DNA reads TGTGCCAGCAGCCTAGACCTACATCAGCCCCAGCATTTT.

A few counts support this clone. The rearrangement links TRBV30 to TRBJ1-2, with 8 bases that match TRBD1. The CDR3 extends over 17 amino acids. Germline trimming cut 1 base from V and 5 bases from J; bases unmatched to any gene: 15. Germline CDR1 is GTSNPN and CDR2 is SVGIG (reference sequence). The chain's CDR3 is CAWSATGGAGRTYGYTF. In DNA form, the CDR3 reads TGTGCCTGGAGTGCTACAGGGGGTGCCGGTCGGACGTATGGCTACACCTTC.

The V and J genes are TRBV10-3 and TRBJ1-5; D is unclear. Germline V gene lookup returns CDR1 ENHRY and CDR2 SYGVKD. The CDR3 runs 15 residues. V gave up 3 bases and J gave up 1 base, with 10 bases separating them. The CDR3 DNA sequence: TGTGCCATCAGTGATTGGACCGGGAGCAATCAGCCCCAGCATTTT. As protein: CAISDWTGSNQPQHF.

The CDR3 region is CASSQSSEQFF. DNA for the CDR3: TGTGCCAGCAGCCAGAGCAGCGAGCAGTTCTTC. V is TRBV14 and J is TRBJ2-1; D unresolved. V was cut by 3 bases and J by 10 bases, with 7 bases left in between. This CDR3 contains 11 residues. Germline loops: CDR1 SGHDN, CDR2 FVKESK.

Worth noting for this clone: Different DNA sequences within this sample yield the same CDR3. V gene TRBV7-9 combines with J gene TRBJ1-1; the D gene is possibly TRBD1 (5 bases). Trimming took 1 base from V and 6 from J, leaving 9 bases between them. CDR1 SEHNR and CDR2 FQNEAQ come from the germline V gene (reference sequence). The CDR3 is 13 amino acids. The CDR3 loop reads CASSLEGGAEAFF. The CDR3 bases are TGTGCCAGCAGCTTAGAGGGAGGGGCTGAAGCTTTCTTT.

The chain combines TRBV5-1 with TRBJ1-2, with 9 positions matching TRBD1. The CDR3 runs 14 residues. Per germline, CDR1 SGHRS and CDR2 YFSETQ. Losses at the gene ends were 4 bases for V and 3 bases for J; bases not matched to a gene: 4. In DNA form, the CDR3 reads TGCGCCAGCAGCGCGGGACAGGGCCACTATGGCTACACCTTC. Translating it yields CASSAGQGHYGYTF.

Only a few counts were recorded for this clone. The rearrangement uses TRBV10-3 and TRBJ1-1, with 10 bases identical to TRBD1. With V trimmed by 5 bases and J by 5 bases, 8 bases remained unmatched. Germline V gene lookup returns CDR1 ENHRY and CDR2 SYGVKD. The CDR3 is 15 residues long. For the CDR3, the DNA is TGTGCCATCAGTTACTCCGGGACAGGGGAAACTGAAGCTTTCTTT. Protein product: CAISYSGTGETEAFF.

This clone was detected once. The chain links TRBV18 to TRBJ2-7, with 8 bases matching TRBD1. V lost 4 bases and J lost 3; bases outside the gene matches: 5. There are 14 residues in the CDR3. Germline-derived CDR1 and CDR2 are KGHSH and LQKENI. The CDR3 protein is CASSRDRTHYEQYF. Written as DNA, the CDR3 is TGTGCCAGCTCACGGGACAGGACCCACTACGAGCAGTACTTC.

The chain uses TRBV7-3 and TRBJ2-1; tentative D call: TRBD2 (6 bases). This CDR3 contains 15 residues. The ends were cut back, 3 bases at V and 7 bases at J, with 16 bases in the middle. CDR1 is SGHTA, CDR2 FQGTGA, per germline. The DNA of the CDR3 is TGTGCCAGCAGCTTCAACCCGGGAGCTATAAATGAGCAGTTCTTC. This gives the protein CASSFNPGAINEQFF.

This rearrangement joins TRBV28 to TRBJ2-7, with D possibly TRBD1 on 5 matching bases. The CDR3 has 14 residues. Germline V gene sequence: CDR1 MDHEN, CDR2 SYDVKM. V lost 6 bases and J 3 bases, leaving 15 bases between the germline ends. This CDR3 reads CASRGRKGDYEQYF. In nucleotides, the CDR3 is TGTGCCAGCAGGGGTCGGAAAGGGGACTACGAGCAGTACTTC. Full variable domain (rest looked up from reference TRBV28 and TRBJ2-7): DVKVTQSSRYLVKRTGEKVFLECVQDMDHENMFWYRQDPGLGLRLIYFSYDVKMKEKGDIPEGYSVSREKKERFSLILESASTNQTSMYLCASRGRKGDYEQYFGPGTRLTVT.

The chain has TRBV2 and TRBJ2-7; TRBD2 matches 12 bases. J was trimmed by 7 bases and V by 7 bases; bases with no gene match: 11. Looked up from germline, CDR1 is SNHLY and CDR2 is FYNNEI. The CDR3 totals 15 residues. CDR3 protein: CASTTQGTSGWEQYF. The DNA of the CDR3 is TGTGCCAGCACCACCCAAGGGACTAGCGGGTGGGAGCAGTACTTC.

The chain is built from TRBV14 and TRBJ2-3; 9 positions match TRBD2. The CDR3 sequence is 15 residues long. From germline, CDR1 is SGHDN and CDR2 FVKESK. V shed 3 bases, J shed 0 bases, and the junction held 1 base outside the gene matches. The CDR3 nucleotides are TGTGCCAGCAGCCAGACTAGCGGAAGCACAGATACGCAGTATTTT. The encoded protein is CASSQTSGSTDTQYF.

The rearrangement joins TRBV11-2 to TRBJ2-3; 9 bases line up with TRBD2. The CDR3 runs to 17 residues. J gave up 3 bases and V 2 bases, and 9 bases lay outside the gene matches. CDR1 SGHAT and CDR2 FQNNGV come from the germline V gene. DNA for the CDR3: TGTGCCAGCAGCTTACGTCGGTTAGCGGGAGAAACAGATACGCAGTATTTT. This sequence encodes CASSLRRLAGETDTQYF.

The chain uses TRBV18 and TRBJ1-1; no firm D call. The CDR3 is 13 residues long. The germline V gene has CDR1 KGHSH and CDR2 LQKENI. The V end lost 3 bases, the J end lost 0 bases, and 5 bases lay between the germline ends. CDR3 DNA sequence: TGTGCCAGCTCACCTGCCTTGAACACTGAAGCTTTCTTT. Its translation is CASSPALNTEAFF.

This chain links TRBV4-2 with TRBJ1-1, with TRBD1 as a possible D gene (5 bases). The CDR3 spans 15 residues. V shed 5 bases and J shed 2 bases, with 15 bases lying between them. The germline CDR1 and CDR2 sequences are LGHNA and YNFKEQ. This CDR3 is CASSFSGVINTEAFF. CDR3 sequence (DNA): TGTGCCAGCAGCTTTTCGGGGGTCATCAACACTGAAGCTTTCTTT.

V is TRBV5-1 and J is TRBJ2-1, with D hard to call. CDR3 length: 14 amino acids. Germline CDR1 and CDR2: SGHRS and YFSETQ. The V end was cut by 3 bases, the J end by 0 bases, with 7 bases between. The CDR3 nucleotides are TGCGCCAGCAGCTCCAGCGTCTCCTACAATGAGCAGTTCTTC. It translates to CASSSSVSYNEQFF. The variable domain in full, with the rest retrieved from reference TRBV5-1 and TRBJ2-1, is KAGVTQTPRYLIKTRGQQVTLSCSPISGHRSVSWYQQTPGQGLQFLFEYFSETQRNKGNFPGRFSGRQFSNSRSEMNVSTLELGDSALYLCASSSSVSYNEQFFGPGTRLTVL.

At least ten counts were recorded for this clone. The chain recombines TRBV9 with TRBJ2-3, with D possibly being TRBD2 (6 bases). Trimming took 4 bases from V and 0 from J, leaving 15 bases between them. The CDR3 has 16 residues. Per the germline V gene, CDR1 is SGDLS and CDR2 is YYNGEE. The CDR3 DNA is TGTGCCAGCAGCCTAGCTGGCGGGACTAGCACAGATACGCAGTATTTT. It translates to CASSLAGGTSTDTQYF.

The chain employs TRBV28 and TRBJ2-5; 10 bases line up with TRBD2. This CDR3 comprises 16 residues. Trimming took 5 bases from V and 5 from J; bases not matched to a gene: 11. Germline CDR1 MDHEN, CDR2 SYDVKM. This CDR3 is CASSPHSGRTGETQYF. CDR3 nucleotides: TGTGCCAGCAGTCCCCATAGCGGGAGGACCGGGGAGACCCAGTACTTC. Together with reference TRBV28 and TRBJ2-5, the CDR3 gives the full variable domain: DVKVTQSSRYLVKRTGEKVFLECVQDMDHENMFWYRQDPGLGLRLIYFSYDVKMKEKGDIPEGYSVSREKKERFSLILESASTNQTSMYLCASSPHSGRTGETQYFGPGTRLLVL.

The V call is TRBV18, the J call TRBJ1-5; D not certain. V lost 3 bases, J lost 2 bases, and 14 bases lay in between. Looked up from germline, CDR1 is KGHSH and CDR2 is LQKENI. This CDR3 has 16 residues. CDR3 protein: CASSPDRGVGNQPQHF. In nucleotides, the CDR3 is TGTGCCAGCTCACCGGACCGCGGGGTCGGCAATCAGCCCCAGCATTTT.

This chain connects TRBV7-2 to TRBJ2-7; 8 bases line up with TRBD1. With 5 bases clipped from V and 3 bases from J, the junction kept 12 bases outside the gene matches. Germline loops: CDR1 SGHTA, CDR2 FQGNSA. The CDR3 is made up of 16 amino acids. CDR3 bases: TGTGCCAGCAGCCACCTTAGGGCAGGGGGCTTCTACGAGCAGTACTTC. It encodes CASSHLRAGGFYEQYF. Complete variable domain (other parts from reference TRBV7-2 and TRBJ2-7): GAGVSQSPSNKVTEKGKDVELRCDPISGHTALYWYRQSLGQGLEFLIYFQGNSAPDKSGLPSDRFSAERTGGSVSTLTIQRTQQEDSAVYLCASSHLRAGGFYEQYFGPGTRLTVT.

The chain recombines TRBV18 with TRBJ1-2, with a tentative D call TRBD1 (5 bases). The germline V gene encodes CDR1 KGHSH and CDR2 LQKENI. The CDR3 is 14 residues long. V gave up 2 bases and J gave up 5 bases, with 12 bases separating them. CDR3: CASSPEQAVYGYTF. The CDR3 region has the DNA TGTGCCAGCTCACCAGAACAGGCGGTGTATGGCTACACCTTC. Together with reference TRBV18 and TRBJ1-2, the CDR3 gives the full variable domain: NAGVMQNPRHLVRRRGQEARLRCSPMKGHSHVYWYRQLPEEGLKFMVYLQKENIIDESGMPKERFSAEFPKEGPSILRIQQVVRGDSAAYFCASSPEQAVYGYTFGSGTRLTVV.

The V call is TRBV28, the J call TRBJ2-1, with D unclear. The germline V gene has CDR1 MDHEN and CDR2 SYDVKM. The V end was cut by 1 base, the J end by 7 bases, with 8 bases between. The CDR3 covers 13 residues. Here the CDR3 reads CASSLFGENEQFF. CDR3 sequence (DNA): TGTGCCAGCAGTTTATTTGGCGAGAATGAGCAGTTCTTC.